These T cell receptor beta chains were read from a single sample in a study of blood T cell repertoires in COVID-19. This table comes from immunoSEQ multiplex PCR, and its TCRdb copy is limited to in-frame clones, with some not included. The table shows some 110,000 clones, with over 75% occurring only once. Sequencing used peripheral blood. The receptors shown here come from a man in his fifties or sixties with acute or convalescent COVID-19. Both conserved end residues are part of each CDR3. Clone size, where shown, is once, few, many, or a class for clones that have expanded.

CDR3 protein	clone size	J gene	V gene
CASNPSGGRYEQYF	.	TRBJ2-7	TRBV28
CANGTGYVQPQHF	.	TRBJ1-5	TRBV10-3
CASSESRQGESTNEKLFF	.	TRBJ1-4	TRBV2
CASSLAPGNYGYTF	.	TRBJ1-2	TRBV5-1
CASRAGQSYNEQFF	.	TRBJ2-1	TRBV6-5
CASSRSGTGSTEAFF	.	TRBJ1-1	TRBV2
CASSVSRVPLYGYTF	.	TRBJ1-2	TRBV9
CAWSVQGKRDGYTF	few	TRBJ1-2	TRBV30
CASSENRDSTDQYF	.	TRBJ2-7	TRBV2
CASSSSGSNYGELFF	.	TRBJ2-2	TRBV27
CASSRGAQSTYEQYF	once	TRBJ2-7	TRBV5-8
CASSLGDGGVYTQYF	.	TRBJ2-3	TRBV11-1
CASSLWTGGSSPLHF	.	TRBJ1-6	TRBV7-2
CATSDHYAGGGNTGELFF	.	TRBJ2-2	TRBV24-1
CASSFFWDSPNGQFF	.	TRBJ2-1	TRBV11-3
CASNQKPSGDQPQHF	.	TRBJ1-5	TRBV6-5
CASSQVTGQTYEQYF	few	TRBJ2-7	TRBV4-1
CASSQQRQGLNYGYTF	.	TRBJ1-2	TRBV11-2
CASSLLGSSYEQYF	.	TRBJ2-7	TRBV7-9
CASSLGLGGINDEKLFF	.	TRBJ1-4	TRBV7-9
CASSGQGMGEKLFF	.	TRBJ1-4	TRBV2
CASSQNSGAQGPQHF	.	TRBJ1-5	TRBV4-1
CASSRQPTSGISYNEQFF	.	TRBJ2-1	TRBV2